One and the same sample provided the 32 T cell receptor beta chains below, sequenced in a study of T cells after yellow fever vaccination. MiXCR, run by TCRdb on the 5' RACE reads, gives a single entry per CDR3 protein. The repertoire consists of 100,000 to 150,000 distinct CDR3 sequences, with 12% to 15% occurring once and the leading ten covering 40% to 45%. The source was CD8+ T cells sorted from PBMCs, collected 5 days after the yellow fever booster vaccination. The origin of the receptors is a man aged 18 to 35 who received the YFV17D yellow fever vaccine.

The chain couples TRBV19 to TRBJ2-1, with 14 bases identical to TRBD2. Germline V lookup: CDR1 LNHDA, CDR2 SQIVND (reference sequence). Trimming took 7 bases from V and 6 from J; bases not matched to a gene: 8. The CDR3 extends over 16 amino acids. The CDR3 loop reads CASIGLAGGPFNEQFF. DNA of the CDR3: TGTGCCAGTATCGGACTAGCGGGGGGCCCCTTCAATGAGCAGTTCTTC.

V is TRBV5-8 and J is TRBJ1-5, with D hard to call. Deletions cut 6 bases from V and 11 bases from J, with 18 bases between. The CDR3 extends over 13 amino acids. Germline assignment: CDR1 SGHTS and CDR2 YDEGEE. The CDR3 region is CASILDKSSSQHF. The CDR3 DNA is TGTGCCAGCATCCTGGATAAATCATCGTCCCAGCATTTT.

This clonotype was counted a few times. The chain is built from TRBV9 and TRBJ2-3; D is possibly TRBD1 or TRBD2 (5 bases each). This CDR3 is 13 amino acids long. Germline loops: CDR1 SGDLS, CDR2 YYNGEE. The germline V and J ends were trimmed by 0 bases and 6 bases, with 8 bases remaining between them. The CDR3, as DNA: TGTGCCAGCAGCGTAGAAGGGGAGGATACGCAGTATTTT. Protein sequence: CASSVEGEDTQYF. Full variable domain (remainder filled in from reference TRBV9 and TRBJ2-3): DSGVTQTPKHLITATGQRVTLRCSPRSGDLSVYWYQQSLDQGLQFLIQYYNGEERAKGNILERFSAQQFPDLHSELNLSSLELGDSALYFCASSVEGEDTQYFGPGTRLTVL.

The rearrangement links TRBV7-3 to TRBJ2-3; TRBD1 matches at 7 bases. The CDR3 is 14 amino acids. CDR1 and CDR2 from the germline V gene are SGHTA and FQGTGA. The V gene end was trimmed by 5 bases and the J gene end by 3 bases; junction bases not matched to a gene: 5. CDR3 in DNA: TGTGCCAGCAGCCGACAGGGTTCAACAGATACGCAGTATTTT. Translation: CASSRQGSTDTQYF.

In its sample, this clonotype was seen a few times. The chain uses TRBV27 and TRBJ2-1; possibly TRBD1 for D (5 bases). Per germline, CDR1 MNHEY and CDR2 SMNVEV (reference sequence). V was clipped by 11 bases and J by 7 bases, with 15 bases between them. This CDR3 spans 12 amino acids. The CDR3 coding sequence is TGTGCCTCCATGTCAGGGCAAAATGAGCAGTTCTTC. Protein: CASMSGQNEQFF.

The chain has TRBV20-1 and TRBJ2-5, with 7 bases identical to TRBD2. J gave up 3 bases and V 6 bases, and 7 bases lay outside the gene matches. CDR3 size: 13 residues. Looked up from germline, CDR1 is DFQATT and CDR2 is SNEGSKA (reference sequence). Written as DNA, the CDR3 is TGCAGTGCCCAGGGCGGGGGAGAAGAGACCCAGTACTTC. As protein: CSAQGGGEETQYF.

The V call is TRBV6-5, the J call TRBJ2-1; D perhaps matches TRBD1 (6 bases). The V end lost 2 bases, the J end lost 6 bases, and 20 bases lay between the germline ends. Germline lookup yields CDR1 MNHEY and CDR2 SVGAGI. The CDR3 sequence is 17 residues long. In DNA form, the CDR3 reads TGTGCCAGCAGTTACAACGCCCGGACAGAGATGGCCAATGAGCAGTTCTTC. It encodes CASSYNARTEMANEQFF.

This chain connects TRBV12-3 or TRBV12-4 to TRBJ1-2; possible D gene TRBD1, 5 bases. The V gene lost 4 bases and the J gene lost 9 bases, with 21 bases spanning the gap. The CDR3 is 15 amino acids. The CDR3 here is CASSSPGGDYGSYTF. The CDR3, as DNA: TGTGCCAGCAGTTCGCCCGGGGGGGACTATGGGAGCTACACCTTC.

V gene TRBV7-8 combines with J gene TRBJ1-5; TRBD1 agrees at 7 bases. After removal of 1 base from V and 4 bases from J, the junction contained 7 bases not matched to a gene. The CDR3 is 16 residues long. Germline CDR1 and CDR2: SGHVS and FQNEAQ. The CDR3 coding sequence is TGTGCCAGCAGCTTAGGGGAGACAGGGAGTAATCAGCCCCAGCATTTT. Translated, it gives CASSLGETGSNQPQHF.

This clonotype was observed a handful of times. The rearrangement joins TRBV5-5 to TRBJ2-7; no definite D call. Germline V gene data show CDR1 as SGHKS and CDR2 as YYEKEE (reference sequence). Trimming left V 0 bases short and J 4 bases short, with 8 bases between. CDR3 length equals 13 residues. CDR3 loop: CASSLVSAYEQYF. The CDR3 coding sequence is TGTGCCAGCAGCTTGGTGAGCGCTTACGAGCAGTACTTC.

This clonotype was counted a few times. The DNA of the CDR3 is TGTGCCAGCAGCCAAACCCCACGGCGGACAGGGGGGGATACGCAGTATTTT. Translated: CASSQTPRRTGGDTQYF. The chain joins TRBV14 to TRBJ2-3; TRBD1 matches 10 bases. CDR1 SGHDN and CDR2 FVKESK come from the germline V gene. This CDR3 contains 17 residues. V was clipped by 2 bases and J by 6 bases; unmatched bases: 11.

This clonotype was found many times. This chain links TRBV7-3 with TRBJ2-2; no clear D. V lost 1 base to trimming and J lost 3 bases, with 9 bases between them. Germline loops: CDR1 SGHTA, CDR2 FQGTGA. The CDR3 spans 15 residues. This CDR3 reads CASSLIGGYTGELFF. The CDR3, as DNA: TGTGCCAGCAGCTTAATCGGCGGTTACACCGGGGAGCTGTTTTTT.

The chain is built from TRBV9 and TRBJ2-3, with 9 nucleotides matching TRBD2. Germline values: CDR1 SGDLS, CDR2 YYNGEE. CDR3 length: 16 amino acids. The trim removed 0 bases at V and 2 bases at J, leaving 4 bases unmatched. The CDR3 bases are TGTGCCAGCAGCGTAGGGGTAGCGGGGGCCACAGATACGCAGTATTTT. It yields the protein CASSVGVAGATDTQYF.

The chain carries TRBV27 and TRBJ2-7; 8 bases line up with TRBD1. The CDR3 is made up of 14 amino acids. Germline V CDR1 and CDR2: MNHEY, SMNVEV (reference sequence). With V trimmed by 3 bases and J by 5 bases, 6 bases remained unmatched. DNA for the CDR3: TGTGCCAGCAGTTTCGGTCAGGGGGCGAACGAGCAGTACTTC. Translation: CASSFGQGANEQYF.

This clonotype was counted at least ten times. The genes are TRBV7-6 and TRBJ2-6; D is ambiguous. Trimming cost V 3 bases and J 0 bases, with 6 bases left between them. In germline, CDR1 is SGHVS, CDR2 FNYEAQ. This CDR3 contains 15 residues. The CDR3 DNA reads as TGTGCCAGCAGCTTGAGTATCTCTGGGGCCAACGTCCTGACTTTC. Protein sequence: CASSLSISGANVLTF.

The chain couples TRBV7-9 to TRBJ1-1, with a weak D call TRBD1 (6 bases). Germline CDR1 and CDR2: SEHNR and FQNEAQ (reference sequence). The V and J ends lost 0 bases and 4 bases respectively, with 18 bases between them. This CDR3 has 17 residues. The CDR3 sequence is CASSLAGVQGFGTEAFF. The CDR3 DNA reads TGTGCCAGCAGCTTAGCCGGGGTACAGGGCTTCGGCACTGAAGCTTTCTTT.

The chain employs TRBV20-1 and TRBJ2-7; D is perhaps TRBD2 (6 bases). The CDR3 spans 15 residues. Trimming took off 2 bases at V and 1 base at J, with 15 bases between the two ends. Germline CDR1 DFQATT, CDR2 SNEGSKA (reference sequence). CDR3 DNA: TGCAGTGCTAGACCCGGACTCGGAGGGTCCTACGAGCAGTACTTC. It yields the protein CSARPGLGGSYEQYF.

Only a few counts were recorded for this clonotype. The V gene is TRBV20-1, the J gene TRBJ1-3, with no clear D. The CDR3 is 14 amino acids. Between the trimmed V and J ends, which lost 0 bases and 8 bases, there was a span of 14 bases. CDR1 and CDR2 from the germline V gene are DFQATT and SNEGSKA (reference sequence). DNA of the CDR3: TGCAGTGCTAGAGAGACCCCGGGCCCCGACACCATATATTTT. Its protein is CSARETPGPDTIYF.

The CDR3 spells CASSLVASGGAKTQYF. In nucleotides, the CDR3 is TGTGCCAGCAGCTTAGTGGCTAGCGGGGGGGCGAAGACCCAGTACTTC. This chain uses TRBV7-9 with TRBJ2-5; 12 nucleotides line up with TRBD2. CDR3 length: 16 amino acids. V gave up 1 base and J gave up 6 bases; unmatched junction bases: 6. Per germline, CDR1 SEHNR and CDR2 FQNEAQ (reference sequence).

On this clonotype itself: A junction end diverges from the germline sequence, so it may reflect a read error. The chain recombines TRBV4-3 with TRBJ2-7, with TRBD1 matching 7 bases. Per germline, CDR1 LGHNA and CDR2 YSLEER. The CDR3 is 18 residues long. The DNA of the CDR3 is TGCGCCAGCAGCCAAGCACGCGCGACAGGGTTTAGCTCCTACGAGCAGAACTTC. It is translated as CASSQARATGFSSYEQNF.

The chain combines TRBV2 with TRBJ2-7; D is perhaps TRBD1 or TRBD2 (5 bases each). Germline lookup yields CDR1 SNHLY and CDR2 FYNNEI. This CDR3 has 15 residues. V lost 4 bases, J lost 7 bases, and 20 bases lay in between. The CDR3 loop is CASSGQDGTLGEQYF. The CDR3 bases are TGTGCCAGCAGTGGCCAGGACGGGACCTTGGGGGAGCAGTACTTC.

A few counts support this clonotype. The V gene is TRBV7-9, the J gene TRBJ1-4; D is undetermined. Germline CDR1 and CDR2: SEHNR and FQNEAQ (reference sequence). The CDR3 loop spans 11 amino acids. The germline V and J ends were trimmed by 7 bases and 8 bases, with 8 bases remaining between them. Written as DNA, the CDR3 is TGTGCCAGCACCCCAGCGGAAAAACTGTTTTTT. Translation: CASTPAEKLFF.

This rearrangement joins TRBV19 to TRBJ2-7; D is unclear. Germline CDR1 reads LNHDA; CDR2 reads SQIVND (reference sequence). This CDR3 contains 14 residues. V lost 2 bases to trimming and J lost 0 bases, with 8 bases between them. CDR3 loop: CASSISDGSYEQYF. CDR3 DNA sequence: TGTGCCAGTAGTATAAGCGACGGCTCCTACGAGCAGTACTTC.

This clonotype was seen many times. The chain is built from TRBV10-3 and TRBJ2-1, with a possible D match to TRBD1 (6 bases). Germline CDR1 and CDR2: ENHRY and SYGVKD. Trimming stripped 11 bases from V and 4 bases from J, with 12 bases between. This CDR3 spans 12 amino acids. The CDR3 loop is CAGAGEYNEQFF. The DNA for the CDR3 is TGTGCCGGTGCAGGGGAGTACAATGAGCAGTTCTTC.

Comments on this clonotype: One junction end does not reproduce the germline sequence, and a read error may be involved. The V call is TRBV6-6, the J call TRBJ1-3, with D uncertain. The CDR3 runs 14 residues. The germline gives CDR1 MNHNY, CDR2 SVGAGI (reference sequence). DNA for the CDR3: TGTGCCAGCAGTGACTCGGGGATGGGAAACACCATATATTTT. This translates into CASSDSGMGNTIYF.

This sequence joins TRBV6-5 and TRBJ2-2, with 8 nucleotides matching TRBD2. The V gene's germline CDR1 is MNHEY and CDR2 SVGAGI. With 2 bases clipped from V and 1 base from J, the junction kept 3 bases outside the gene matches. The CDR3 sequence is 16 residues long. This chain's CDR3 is CASSYGLAVNTGELFF. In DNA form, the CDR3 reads TGTGCCAGCAGTTACGGACTAGCAGTGAACACCGGGGAGCTGTTTTTT.

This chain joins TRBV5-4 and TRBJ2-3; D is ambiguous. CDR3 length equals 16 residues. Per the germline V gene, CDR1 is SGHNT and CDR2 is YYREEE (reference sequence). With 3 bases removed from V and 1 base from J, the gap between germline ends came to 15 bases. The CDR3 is CASSWYGRVGTDTQYF. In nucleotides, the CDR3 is TGTGCCAGCAGCTGGTATGGAAGGGTCGGCACAGATACGCAGTATTTT.

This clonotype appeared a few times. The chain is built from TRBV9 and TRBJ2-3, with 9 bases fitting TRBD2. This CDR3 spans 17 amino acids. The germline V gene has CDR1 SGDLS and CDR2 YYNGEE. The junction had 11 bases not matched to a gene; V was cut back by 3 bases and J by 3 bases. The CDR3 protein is CASSAPWAGGPTDTQYF. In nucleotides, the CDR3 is TGTGCCAGCAGCGCCCCTTGGGCGGGGGGGCCGACAGATACGCAGTATTTT.

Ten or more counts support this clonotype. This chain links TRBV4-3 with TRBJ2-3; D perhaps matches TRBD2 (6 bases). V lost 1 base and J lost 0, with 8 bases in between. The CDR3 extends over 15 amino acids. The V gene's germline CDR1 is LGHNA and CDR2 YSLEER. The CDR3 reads CASSQGRASTDTQYF. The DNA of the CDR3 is TGCGCCAGCAGCCAAGGGAGGGCTAGCACAGATACGCAGTATTTT.

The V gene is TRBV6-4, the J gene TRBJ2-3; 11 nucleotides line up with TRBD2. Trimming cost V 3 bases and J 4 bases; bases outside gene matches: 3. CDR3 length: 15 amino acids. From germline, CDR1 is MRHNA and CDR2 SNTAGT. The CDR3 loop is CASSEQTSGADTQYF. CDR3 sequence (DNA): TGTGCCAGCAGTGAACAGACTAGCGGGGCAGATACGCAGTATTTT.

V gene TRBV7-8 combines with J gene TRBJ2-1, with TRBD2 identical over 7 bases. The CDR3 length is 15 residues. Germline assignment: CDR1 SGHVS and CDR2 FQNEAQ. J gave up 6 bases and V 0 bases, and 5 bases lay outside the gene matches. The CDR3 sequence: CASSLAGGTGNEQFF. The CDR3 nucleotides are TGTGCCAGCAGCTTAGCCGGGGGGACGGGCAATGAGCAGTTCTTC.

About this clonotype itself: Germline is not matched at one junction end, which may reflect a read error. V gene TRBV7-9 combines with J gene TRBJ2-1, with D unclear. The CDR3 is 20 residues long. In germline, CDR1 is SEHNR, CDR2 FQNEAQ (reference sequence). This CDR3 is CASSLGGVAEFVRSYDEQFF. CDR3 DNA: TGTGCCAGCAGCTTAGGTGGTGTAGCCGAGTTCGTTCGTTCCTACGATGAGCAGTTCTTC.